This T cell receptor (beta chain) was recorded in a study of T cell responses to AZD1222 COVID-19 vaccine (dated by TCRdb to about 2021). Regarding the complete study: AZD1222 recipients with second doses at about 4 weeks or about 12 weeks were pooled, because spike-specific TCR depth and breadth did not differ between schedules. A total of 230 to 250 trial participants underwent TCR sequencing, of whom 200 to 220 had received two doses of AZD1222 and about 26 had received two doses of the MenACWY control vaccine. Trial participants were enrolled into age subgroups of 18-55, 56-69 and 70-plus years, which contained about 150, 27 and 61 TCR-sequenced participants, respectively.

Study-wide findings and limitations: Conclusions about previously exposed vaccinees were limited because only 6 or 7 AZD1222 recipients were SARS-CoV-2 seropositive at baseline. Participants were mostly white British and included more females than males, and it was suggested by the authors that clonal diversity may have been underestimated. After two AZD1222 doses, both the breadth and the depth of spike-specific TCRs were significantly higher than at day 0 and than in MenACWY recipients. The whole spike protein was spanned by vaccine-associated CD4 TCRs, and dominant responses were seen in regions 160-218 and 743-854. In the small 56-69-year group, the increase in depth fell short of significance, most likely because of low power. Because no day 14 peak-response samples were available, repertoires were characterized only after the peak T cell response. Reportedly, close to half of the unique spike-specific TCRs recognized epitopes lying outside the regions that are mutated in the B.1.351 and B.1.1.7 variants.

This clone appeared once. The clone's antigen remains unknown. The record has no base qualities; no much larger clone is one base away. What this sample's time point label stands for: baseline before first vaccination. The vaccinee samples were drawn from two UK trials, COV001 and COV002, one of which was a single-blind randomized controlled phase 2/3 trial testing AZD1222 (ChAdOx1 nCoV-19) in healthy adults. For TCRbeta chain sequencing, PBMC samples were collected from trial participants at day 0 and at day 28 after the second dose. V is shortened by 4 bases, J by 1 base, and the region joining them spans 15 bases. Via the germline V gene, CDR1 is SGHRS and CDR2 YFSETQ. The CDR3, from cysteine to phenylalanine, totals 15 residues. Only the CDR3 part of the read is kept: 45 bases, read in frame from the first base. The CDR3 regions of human TCRbeta chains were subjected to immunosequencing. In the authors' own workflow: Repertoire TCRs were checked for matches against a reference library of SARS-CoV-2-specific TCRs that had been generated using the MIRA antigen-specificity platform. Breadth meant the fraction of unique TCRs that were SARS-CoV-2-associated, whereas depth meant the fraction of total T cells that were SARS-CoV-2-associated. Using the MIRA data, every spike-specific TCR was mapped to the spike region that the TCR reacted to and assigned to either a CD4 or a CD8 class. Log10-transformed breadth and depth values were compared by one-way ANOVA with Sidak's multiple comparisons tests. The table comes from immuneACCESS by way of TCRdb, which keeps in-frame sequences with V and J called. Part of the clones is missing from these tables; in studies checked, under half for an unresolved V gene and the rest for unknown reasons. V and J calls and clone size are given by that table; D and trimming were obtained from the DNA. The table for this sample lists 150,000 to 200,000 clones; 80% to 95% of them were counted only once. Together, the top ten hold under 11% of the sample.

The sequence came from an adult in good health. Sequenced here: peripheral blood, sampled on day 0 of AZD1222 vaccination. Here the chain combines TRBV5-1 and TRBJ2-7; TRBD2 is possibly the D segment (6 matching bases). The nucleotide sequence reads TGCGCCAGCAGCCCGGGAGCATCCCTTTCCTACGAGCAGTACTTC. The resulting protein is CASSPGASLSYEQYF.